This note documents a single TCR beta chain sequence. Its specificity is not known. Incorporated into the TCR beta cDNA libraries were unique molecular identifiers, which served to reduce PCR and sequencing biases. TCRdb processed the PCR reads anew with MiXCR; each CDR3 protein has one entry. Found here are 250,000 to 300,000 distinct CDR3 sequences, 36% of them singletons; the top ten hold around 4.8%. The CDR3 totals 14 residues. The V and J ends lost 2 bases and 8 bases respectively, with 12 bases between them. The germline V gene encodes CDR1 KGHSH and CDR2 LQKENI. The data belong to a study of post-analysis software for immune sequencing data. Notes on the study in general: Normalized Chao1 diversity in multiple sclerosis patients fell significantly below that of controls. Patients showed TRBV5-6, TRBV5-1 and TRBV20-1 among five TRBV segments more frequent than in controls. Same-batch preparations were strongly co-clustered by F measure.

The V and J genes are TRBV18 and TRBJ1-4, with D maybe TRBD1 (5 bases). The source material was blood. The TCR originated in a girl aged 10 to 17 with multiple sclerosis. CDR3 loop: CASSPVAGAEKLFF. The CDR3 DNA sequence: TGTGCCAGCTCACCAGTCGCTGGGGCCGAAAAACTGTTTTTT.